This T cell receptor beta chain was retrieved from a study of blood T cell repertoires in COVID-19. On the study more broadly: Acute-phase and convalescent COVID-19 samples originated in the United States, Italy and Spain. Nucleic acid was either cDNA or gDNA, and it came from T cells, B-cell-depleted T cells, or PBMCs.

Per the original methods: Amplified reference gene primers provided the basis for estimating nucleated cell counts. The method was immunoSEQ multiplex PCR; TCRdb's version includes in-frame clones alone and lacks a portion of them. Clone size and the V and J calls come from that table; the DNA yielded D and trimming. This table holds around 25,000 clones, around 86% found once. Germline values: CDR1 SNHLY, CDR2 FYNNEI. CDR3 length equals 15 residues. V lost 3 bases to trimming and J lost 5 bases, with 16 bases between them. V and J are TRBV2 and TRBJ2-5, with a possible D match to TRBD1 (6 bases). The source is a man between 50 and 59 years old with active COVID-19. The sample comprised peripheral blood. The DNA for the CDR3 is TGTGCCAGCAGTGAGGGCAACAGGGAACGGGAGACCCAGTACTTC. This translates into CASSEGNRERETQYF.